The rows below give T cell receptor beta chains drawn from one sample of a study of T cell responses to AZD1222 COVID-19 vaccine. Some clones are missing from TCRdb's copy, which holds only in-frame ones; the method was immunoSEQ multiplex PCR. This sample has 100,000 to 150,000 clones; about nine tenths occur once, and the top ten carry about 4.3%. The specimen was peripheral blood, collected on day 0 of MenACWY control vaccination. The receptors derive from an adult in good health. CDR3s include the opening cysteine and the closing phenylalanine or tryptophan. The order of the fields is J gene, clone size, D gene, V gene, CDR3 protein, CDR3 DNA. D genes are given only for firm matches. Clone size, where shown, is once, few, many, or a class for clones that have expanded.

j_call: TRBJ2-1
clone_size: -
d_call: -
v_call: TRBV7-8
cdr3_aa: CASSSARFGQFF
cdr3_nt: TGTGCCAGCAGCTCGGCCCGGTTTGGGCAGTTCTTC

j_call: TRBJ1-5
clone_size: -
d_call: -
v_call: TRBV28
cdr3_aa: CASPNTNQPQHF
cdr3_nt: TGTGCCAGCCCCAACACCAATCAGCCCCAGCATTTT

j_call: TRBJ1-2
clone_size: once
d_call: TRBD1
v_call: TRBV18
cdr3_aa: CASSPTGETMGYTF
cdr3_nt: TGTGCCAGCTCACCGACAGGGGAGACTATGGGCTACACCTTC

j_call: TRBJ1-2
clone_size: -
d_call: -
v_call: TRBV7-9
cdr3_aa: CASSSSRGRIGYTF
cdr3_nt: TGTGCCAGCAGTTCAAGTCGAGGGCGTATTGGCTACACCTTC

j_call: TRBJ2-3
clone_size: -
d_call: -
v_call: TRBV4-2
cdr3_aa: CASSQDRWGAGRFGTQYF
cdr3_nt: TGTGCCAGCAGCCAAGACCGATGGGGAGCTGGCCGGTTCGGTACGCAGTATTTT

j_call: TRBJ1-1
clone_size: once
d_call: -
v_call: TRBV6-2/TRBV6-3
cdr3_aa: CASSQRLGVDTEAFF
cdr3_nt: TGTGCCAGCAGTCAAAGGTTAGGGGTGGACACTGAAGCTTTCTTT

j_call: TRBJ2-4
clone_size: -
d_call: -
v_call: TRBV10-3
cdr3_aa: CAISESQGLAKNIQYF
cdr3_nt: TGTGCCATCAGTGAGTCACAGGGACTAGCCAAAAACATTCAGTACTTC

j_call: TRBJ2-2
clone_size: -
d_call: TRBD1
v_call: TRBV7-9
cdr3_aa: CASNTEGTENTGELFF
cdr3_nt: TGTGCCAGCAACACGGAAGGGACAGAGAACACCGGGGAGCTGTTTTTT

j_call: TRBJ2-3
clone_size: -
d_call: TRBD1
v_call: TRBV29-1
cdr3_aa: CSPMGDRREYF
cdr3_nt: TGCAGCCCAATGGGGGACAGGCGGGAGTATTTT

j_call: TRBJ2-7
clone_size: -
d_call: -
v_call: TRBV30
cdr3_aa: CAWEHGPYEQYF
cdr3_nt: TGTGCCTGGGAACATGGGCCCTACGAGCAGTACTTC

j_call: TRBJ2-4
clone_size: -
d_call: -
v_call: TRBV29-1
cdr3_aa: CSVEPDQNIQYF
cdr3_nt: TGCAGCGTTGAGCCAGACCAAAACATTCAGTACTTC

j_call: TRBJ2-1
clone_size: -
d_call: TRBD2
v_call: TRBV5-1
cdr3_aa: CASSELAGGSNEQFF
cdr3_nt: TGCGCCAGCAGTGAACTAGCGGGAGGCTCCAATGAGCAGTTCTTC

j_call: TRBJ2-1
clone_size: -
d_call: -
v_call: TRBV28
cdr3_aa: CASSLLILAMEQFF
cdr3_nt: TGTGCCAGCAGTTTATTGATACTAGCTATGGAGCAGTTCTTC

j_call: TRBJ1-1
clone_size: -
d_call: TRBD1
v_call: TRBV2
cdr3_aa: CASSGDRGQAFF
cdr3_nt: TGTGCCAGCAGTGGAGACAGGGGGCAAGCTTTCTTT

j_call: TRBJ2-3
clone_size: -
d_call: -
v_call: TRBV27
cdr3_aa: CASSLSRAADTQYF
cdr3_nt: TGTGCCAGCAGTTTATCGAGGGCGGCGGATACGCAGTATTTT

j_call: TRBJ2-7
clone_size: -
d_call: TRBD2
v_call: TRBV5-4
cdr3_aa: CASSPGGLAGGLSSYEQYF
cdr3_nt: TGTGCCAGCAGCCCGGGGGGACTAGCGGGAGGCCTGAGCTCCTACGAGCAGTACTTC

j_call: TRBJ1-5
clone_size: -
d_call: -
v_call: TRBV15
cdr3_aa: CATSRDQGFGAYSNQPQHF
cdr3_nt: TGTGCCACCAGCAGAGATCAGGGGTTTGGGGCTTATAGCAATCAGCCCCAGCATTTT

j_call: TRBJ2-4
clone_size: -
d_call: -
v_call: TRBV10-2
cdr3_aa: CASSEGFRGPKNIQYF
cdr3_nt: TGCGCCAGCAGTGAGGGTTTTAGGGGACCCAAAAACATTCAGTACTTC

j_call: TRBJ2-3
clone_size: -
d_call: -
v_call: TRBV7-9
cdr3_aa: CASSLISDTQYF
cdr3_nt: TGTGCCAGCAGCTTAATCTCAGATACGCAGTATTTT

j_call: TRBJ2-2
clone_size: -
d_call: -
v_call: TRBV10-1
cdr3_aa: CASSESRRGGTGELFF
cdr3_nt: TGCGCCAGCAGTGAGTCGAGGAGGGGGGGCACCGGGGAGCTGTTTTTT

j_call: TRBJ2-3
clone_size: -
d_call: TRBD2
v_call: TRBV28
cdr3_aa: CASSSPSGRYTDTQYF
cdr3_nt: TGTGCCAGCAGTTCCCCTAGCGGGAGGTACACAGATACGCAGTATTTT

j_call: TRBJ1-1
clone_size: -
d_call: -
v_call: TRBV5-1
cdr3_aa: CASSLGMNTEAFF
cdr3_nt: TGCGCCAGCAGCTTGGGCATGAACACTGAAGCTTTCTTT

j_call: TRBJ2-5
clone_size: once
d_call: TRBD1
v_call: TRBV11-2
cdr3_aa: CASSSQGAGETQYF
cdr3_nt: TGTGCCAGCAGCTCACAGGGGGCGGGAGAGACCCAGTACTTC

j_call: TRBJ1-6
clone_size: -
d_call: -
v_call: TRBV15
cdr3_aa: CATSRDRGSSYNSPLHF
cdr3_nt: TGTGCCACCAGCAGAGATCGGGGAAGCTCCTATAATTCACCCCTCCACTTT

j_call: TRBJ2-7
clone_size: -
d_call: -
v_call: TRBV7-3
cdr3_aa: CASSFFLGADEQYF
cdr3_nt: TGTGCCAGCAGCTTCTTCCTGGGGGCGGACGAGCAGTACTTC

j_call: TRBJ2-1
clone_size: -
d_call: TRBD2
v_call: TRBV5-1
cdr3_aa: CASSFARTSYNEQFF
cdr3_nt: TGCGCCAGCAGCTTCGCCCGGACTAGCTACAATGAGCAGTTCTTC

j_call: TRBJ1-1
clone_size: -
d_call: -
v_call: TRBV28
cdr3_aa: CASRSMNTEAFF
cdr3_nt: TGTGCCAGCAGATCGATGAACACTGAAGCTTTCTTT

j_call: TRBJ2-1
clone_size: -
d_call: TRBD2
v_call: TRBV5-4
cdr3_aa: CASTPSGTSGYNEQFF
cdr3_nt: TGTGCCAGCACCCCGTCCGGGACTAGCGGATACAATGAGCAGTTCTTC

j_call: TRBJ1-3
clone_size: once
d_call: TRBD1
v_call: TRBV11-2
cdr3_aa: CASSFTGTGAVENTIYF
cdr3_nt: TGTGCCAGCAGCTTCACCGGGACAGGGGCCGTGGAAAACACCATATATTTT

j_call: TRBJ1-3
clone_size: -
d_call: -
v_call: TRBV6-5
cdr3_aa: CASSALFRGNTIYF
cdr3_nt: TGTGCCAGCAGCGCCCTTTTCAGAGGAAACACCATATATTTT

j_call: TRBJ1-5
clone_size: -
d_call: TRBD1
v_call: TRBV27
cdr3_aa: CASSLSTGPGNQPQHF
cdr3_nt: TGTGCCAGCAGTTTATCGACAGGGCCTGGCAATCAGCCCCAGCATTTT

j_call: TRBJ2-6
clone_size: few
d_call: -
v_call: TRBV4-3
cdr3_aa: CASSQDYGSGANVLTF
cdr3_nt: TGCGCCAGCAGCCAAGATTATGGCTCTGGGGCCAACGTCCTGACTTTC

j_call: TRBJ1-5
clone_size: -
d_call: TRBD1
v_call: TRBV19
cdr3_aa: CASRVDRGLNQPQHF
cdr3_nt: TGTGCCAGTAGGGTGGACAGGGGGCTGAATCAGCCCCAGCATTTT

j_call: TRBJ2-1
clone_size: once
d_call: -
v_call: TRBV18
cdr3_aa: CASSPGGVGFNEQFF
cdr3_nt: TGTGCCAGCTCACCAGGGGGAGTCGGGTTCAATGAGCAGTTCTTC

j_call: TRBJ2-1
clone_size: -
d_call: -
v_call: TRBV9
cdr3_aa: CASSVSGQDYYNEQFF
cdr3_nt: TGTGCCAGCAGCGTAAGTGGACAGGACTACTACAATGAGCAGTTCTTC

j_call: TRBJ2-1
clone_size: -
d_call: -
v_call: TRBV18
cdr3_aa: CASSPPGPTPRNEQFF
cdr3_nt: TGTGCCAGCTCACCACCGGGTCCGACCCCCCGCAATGAGCAGTTCTTC

j_call: TRBJ1-6
clone_size: -
d_call: -
v_call: TRBV27
cdr3_aa: CASSGGVGATSGSYNSPLHF
cdr3_nt: TGTGCCAGCAGTGGTGGGGTTGGGGCCACCTCAGGCTCCTATAATTCACCCCTCCACTTT

j_call: TRBJ1-4
clone_size: -
d_call: -
v_call: TRBV6-5
cdr3_aa: CASSRGGAQGKLFF
cdr3_nt: TGTGCCAGCAGCCGGGGGGGGGCCCAGGGAAAACTGTTTTTT

j_call: TRBJ2-4
clone_size: -
d_call: -
v_call: TRBV4-2
cdr3_aa: CASSQDLGRRAKNIQYF
cdr3_nt: TGTGCCAGCAGCCAAGATCTGGGGAGGAGGGCCAAAAACATTCAGTACTTC

j_call: TRBJ1-1
clone_size: -
d_call: -
v_call: TRBV19
cdr3_aa: CASSTGAEAFF
cdr3_nt: TGTGCCAGTAGTACCGGGGCTGAAGCTTTCTTT

j_call: TRBJ1-1
clone_size: few
d_call: TRBD1
v_call: TRBV5-1
cdr3_aa: CASSDKTGDTEAFF
cdr3_nt: TGCGCCAGCAGCGACAAAACAGGGGACACTGAAGCTTTCTTT

j_call: TRBJ1-5
clone_size: -
d_call: TRBD1
v_call: TRBV28
cdr3_aa: CASSKAQGVFNQPQHF
cdr3_nt: TGTGCCAGCAGTAAGGCCCAGGGGGTTTTTAATCAGCCCCAGCATTTT

j_call: TRBJ1-4
clone_size: -
d_call: -
v_call: TRBV7-9
cdr3_aa: CASSLGTAQKANEKLFF
cdr3_nt: TGTGCCAGCAGCTTAGGGACAGCTCAAAAGGCTAATGAAAAACTGTTTTTT

j_call: TRBJ1-3
clone_size: -
d_call: -
v_call: TRBV7-6
cdr3_aa: CASSLDPGPSSGNTIYF
cdr3_nt: TGTGCCAGCAGCTTAGATCCGGGCCCAAGCTCTGGAAACACCATATATTTT

j_call: TRBJ1-3
clone_size: -
d_call: -
v_call: TRBV6-5
cdr3_aa: CASSYSSGTTGNTIYF
cdr3_nt: TGTGCCAGCAGTTACTCGAGTGGGACAACTGGAAACACCATATATTTT

j_call: TRBJ2-2
clone_size: -
d_call: -
v_call: TRBV2
cdr3_aa: CASSELIRELFF
cdr3_nt: TGTGCCAGCAGTGAACTGATCCGGGAGCTGTTTTTT

j_call: TRBJ1-4
clone_size: -
d_call: TRBD1
v_call: TRBV5-4
cdr3_aa: CASSLVQGGVEKLFF
cdr3_nt: TGTGCCAGCAGCTTGGTCCAGGGGGGAGTTGAAAAACTGTTTTTT

j_call: TRBJ1-1
clone_size: -
d_call: -
v_call: TRBV19
cdr3_aa: CASIPRGGGKSEAFF
cdr3_nt: TGTGCCAGTATCCCCCGGGGAGGGGGGAAGTCTGAAGCTTTCTTT

j_call: TRBJ1-4
clone_size: -
d_call: -
v_call: TRBV2
cdr3_aa: CASRDQGLEKLFF
cdr3_nt: TGTGCCAGCAGGGACCAGGGTCTCGAAAAACTGTTTTTT

j_call: TRBJ1-5
clone_size: -
d_call: -
v_call: TRBV6-5
cdr3_aa: CASSYTAGQPQHF
cdr3_nt: TGTGCCAGCAGTTACACTGCTGGGCAGCCCCAGCATTTT

j_call: TRBJ2-3
clone_size: -
d_call: TRBD1
v_call: TRBV29-1
cdr3_aa: CSVNGGTGGAGTDTQYF
cdr3_nt: TGCAGCGTGAACGGGGGGACAGGGGGCGCAGGCACAGATACGCAGTATTTT

j_call: TRBJ2-5
clone_size: -
d_call: -
v_call: TRBV5-1
cdr3_aa: CASSLIGAELETQYF
cdr3_nt: TGCGCCAGCAGCTTGATTGGGGCGGAGCTAGAGACCCAGTACTTC